Listed here are 29 T cell receptor beta chains from one sample, sequenced in a study of Ad26.COV2.S vaccination and SARS-CoV-2 variants. Treatment reported: around 19 received Ad26.COV2.S at low or high dose, single or two shots; about 5 received placebo; per-sample allocation not given. Sampling happened 63 days after the first vaccine or placebo injection. The data were produced by immunoSEQ multiplex PCR, yet TCRdb's version contains in-frame clones alone and is incomplete. Of hundreds of thousands of clones detected, 80% to 90% appear once; the ten largest clones hold 3.3%. Sequencing used peripheral blood, obtained in a trial of Ad26.COV2.S vaccine versus placebo. The receptors stem from a person aged 18-60 years who received the Ad26.COV2.S COVID-19 vaccine or a placebo.

The V gene is TRBV20-1, the J gene TRBJ2-1, with D perhaps matching TRBD2 (5 bases). Germline V gene lookup returns CDR1 DFQATT and CDR2 SNEGSKA (reference sequence). Trimming left V 3 bases short and J 6 bases short, with 18 bases between. This CDR3 region has 15 residues. The CDR3 is CSASAAEVPSNEQFF. The CDR3 DNA follows: TGCAGTGCTAGTGCCGCGGAGGTGCCCAGCAATGAGCAGTTCTTC.

This chain uses TRBV5-1 with TRBJ1-1; TRBD1 matches at 7 bases. CDR3 length: 13 residues. Germline assignment: CDR1 SGHRS and CDR2 YFSETQ. The V gene end was trimmed by 6 bases and the J gene end by 5 bases; junction bases not matched to a gene: 7. The CDR3 protein is CASTLQGKTEAFF. For the CDR3, the DNA is TGCGCCAGCACCTTACAGGGGAAAACTGAAGCTTTCTTT.

The genes are TRBV5-1 and TRBJ2-2; D might be TRBD1 (6 bases). Trimming stripped 4 bases from V and 1 base from J, with 8 bases between. The CDR3 extends over 14 amino acids. The germline V gene has CDR1 SGHRS and CDR2 YFSETQ. CDR3 DNA sequence: TGCGCCAGCAGCCCGACAGGGAACACCGGGGAGCTGTTTTTT. Amino acids: CASSPTGNTGELFF.

The V and J genes are TRBV2 and TRBJ2-1; D is possibly TRBD2 (6 bases). The V gene's germline CDR1 is SNHLY and CDR2 FYNNEI. This CDR3 contains 15 residues. Trimming shortened V by 2 bases and J by 0 bases, and 8 bases separated the two germline ends. CDR3 in amino acids: CASSELTSSYNEQFF. In DNA form, the CDR3 reads TGTGCCAGCAGTGAATTGACTAGCTCCTACAATGAGCAGTTCTTC.

The chain couples TRBV3-1 (or the pseudogene TRBV3-2) to TRBJ1-1; D gene unclear. CDR1 and CDR2 (germline): LGHDT, YNNKEL (reference sequence). V lost 3 bases, J lost 0 bases, and 8 bases lay in between. The CDR3 consists of 14 residues. CDR3 residues: CASSHSGLNTEAFF. The DNA of the CDR3 is TGTGCCAGCAGCCACAGCGGGTTGAACACTGAAGCTTTCTTT.

This chain links TRBV6-1 with TRBJ2-2, with D possibly TRBD1 on 6 matching bases. The CDR3 sequence is 15 residues long. V was clipped by 1 base and J by 3 bases, with 9 bases between them. Germline V gives CDR1 MNHNS, CDR2 SASEGT. The DNA for the CDR3 is TGTGCCAGCAGTGAAGGAGGGACATACACCGGGGAGCTGTTTTTT. Protein: CASSEGGTYTGELFF.

The chain employs TRBV11-3 and TRBJ2-3; maybe TRBD1 (6 bases). V lost 3 bases to trimming and J lost 2 bases, with 12 bases between them. This CDR3 has 15 amino acids. Germline CDR1 SGHNT, CDR2 YENEEA. The CDR3 coding sequence is TGTGCCAGCAGCTTCGCAGGGGCCTACACAGATACGCAGTATTTT. Protein: CASSFAGAYTDTQYF.

This sequence joins TRBV6-2 or TRBV6-3 and TRBJ2-5, with D possibly matching TRBD1 (6 bases). CDR1 MNHEY and CDR2 SVGEGT come from the germline V gene. This CDR3 has 13 amino acids. Trimming removed 5 bases at V and 1 base at J, with 8 bases between. The DNA for the CDR3 is TGTGCCAGCAGTCAGGACAGCCAAGAGACCCAGTACTTC. Protein sequence: CASSQDSQETQYF.

The chain uses TRBV19 and TRBJ1-2; D gene unclear. CDR3 length: 13 residues. Trimming cost V 6 bases and J 6 bases, with 14 bases left between them. In germline, CDR1 is LNHDA, CDR2 SQIVND (reference sequence). CDR3 amino acids: CASRRTDGNGYTF. In DNA, the CDR3 is TGTGCCAGTAGGCGGACGGACGGGAATGGCTACACCTTC.

This clone has a single count. The V call is TRBV19, the J call TRBJ1-6; no definite D call. The CDR3 contains 14 residues. Germline-derived CDR1 and CDR2 are LNHDA and SQIVND (reference sequence). Trimming removed 6 bases from V and 5 bases from J, with 11 bases in between. The CDR3 sequence is CASRLLTNNSPLHF. CDR3 coding DNA: TGTGCCAGTAGATTGCTTACAAATAATTCACCCCTCCACTTT.

This chain uses TRBV4-2 with TRBJ1-2; 7 bases fit TRBD1. The V gene end was trimmed by 1 base and the J gene end by 2 bases; junction bases not matched to a gene: 7. Germline V gene lookup returns CDR1 LGHNA and CDR2 YNFKEQ. The CDR3 sequence is 16 residues long. The CDR3, as DNA: TGTGCCAGCAGCCAAGCTCACAGGACAGGCAACTATGGCTACACCTTC. Encoded protein: CASSQAHRTGNYGYTF.

In this sample, this clone turned up once. The chain employs TRBV2 and TRBJ2-5, with 9 bases aligning to TRBD2. V lost 6 bases, J lost 1 base, and 6 bases stayed unmatched. This CDR3 comprises 15 residues. Germline V gene data show CDR1 as SNHLY and CDR2 as FYNNEI. CDR3 DNA sequence: TGTGCCAGCAGCCCTTGGGGACTAGCCCAAGAGACCCAGTACTTC. Its translation is CASSPWGLAQETQYF.

The chain couples TRBV5-1 to TRBJ2-2; either TRBD1 or TRBD2 may fit D (5 bases each). The germline gives CDR1 SGHRS, CDR2 YFSETQ. The CDR3 totals 16 residues. The V end lost 5 bases, the J end lost 2 bases, and 16 bases lay between the germline ends. The CDR3 spells CASSERAGTNTGELFF. The CDR3 DNA follows: TGCGCCAGCAGTGAGCGAGCAGGGACCAACACCGGGGAGCTGTTTTTT.

This rearrangement joins TRBV14 to TRBJ1-6; no firm D call. V was cut by 3 bases and J by 3 bases, with 3 bases left in between. The CDR3 covers 13 residues. Germline values: CDR1 SGHDN, CDR2 FVKESK. Here the CDR3 DNA reads TGTGCCAGCAGCCAGTACTATAATTCACCCCTCCACTTT. Translation gives CASSQYYNSPLHF.

This clone was detected only once. This rearrangement joins TRBV9 to TRBJ2-5; no clear D gene. Trimming left V 3 bases short and J 2 bases short, with 5 bases between. This CDR3 has 12 amino acids. From germline, CDR1 is SGDLS and CDR2 YYNGEE. The CDR3 here is CASSAQQETQYF. CDR3 sequence (DNA): TGTGCCAGCAGCGCCCAACAAGAGACCCAGTACTTC.

The chain uses TRBV7-9 and TRBJ2-7; 13 bases are shared with TRBD2. V shed 5 bases, J shed 0 bases, and the junction held 1 base outside the gene matches. CDR1 and CDR2 from the germline V gene are SEHNR and FQNEAQ (reference sequence). This CDR3 region has 15 residues. This CDR3 is CASSRTSGGSYEQYF. In nucleotides, the CDR3 is TGTGCCAGCAGCCGGACTAGCGGGGGCTCCTACGAGCAGTACTTC.

The rearrangement links TRBV4-1 to TRBJ2-2, with D perhaps TRBD1 (5 bases). The V end was cut by 1 base, the J end by 4 bases, with 13 bases between. The CDR3 has 16 amino acids. The germline V gene encodes CDR1 MGHRA and CDR2 YSYEKL. The DNA of the CDR3 is TGCGCCAGCAGCCAAGGAAGGGGCCTGGTCACCGGGGAGCTGTTTTTT. This encodes CASSQGRGLVTGELFF.

J is TRBJ2-3 and V is TRBV6-1, with D uncertain. With 1 base removed from V and 0 bases from J, the gap between germline ends came to 11 bases. CDR3 length: 16 amino acids. CDR1 and CDR2 (germline): MNHNS, SASEGT. The CDR3 DNA sequence: TGTGCCAGCAGTGAAGGGGCACAAAGAAGCACAGATACGCAGTATTTT. Its translation is CASSEGAQRSTDTQYF.

The chain is built from TRBV24-1 and TRBJ2-7, with D possibly being TRBD1 (6 bases). Per the germline V gene, CDR1 is KGHDR and CDR2 is SFDVKD. V shed 4 bases and J shed 3 bases, with 15 bases lying between them. The CDR3 has 15 amino acids. In DNA, the CDR3 is TGTGCCACCAGTGACACAAACAGGGATCTCTACGAGCAGTACTTC. Its protein is CATSDTNRDLYEQYF.

The chain combines TRBV27 with TRBJ2-7, with 7 bases that match TRBD2. Germline loops: CDR1 MNHEY, CDR2 SMNVEV (reference sequence). The V gene end was trimmed by 2 bases and the J gene end by 2 bases; junction bases not matched to a gene: 12. The CDR3 sequence is 17 residues long. CDR3 DNA sequence: TGTGCCAGCAGTTTAAGAGGCGGAACCCGGGAGGCCTACGAGCAGTACTTC. It codes for CASSLRGGTREAYEQYF.

This clone was seen at least ten times. The gene calls are TRBV6-2 or TRBV6-3 and TRBJ2-7, with unresolved D. This CDR3 is built from 13 residues. Germline CDR1 is MNHEY and CDR2 is SVGEGT. V lost 2 bases, J lost 7 bases, and 12 bases lay in between. This CDR3 reads CASSYGGGTEQYF. CDR3 bases: TGTGCCAGCAGTTACGGTGGCGGAACGGAGCAGTACTTC.

This clone appeared once. This chain links TRBV19 with TRBJ1-1, with D uncertain. V dropped 0 bases and J dropped 5 bases, with 7 bases sitting between them. CDR3 length: 13 amino acids. Germline V gene data show CDR1 as LNHDA and CDR2 as SQIVND (reference sequence). The CDR3 nucleotides are TGTGCCAGTAGTATAGATCTGGTAACTGAAGCTTTCTTT. Its translation: CASSIDLVTEAFF.

V and J are TRBV7-9 and TRBJ1-4, with D uncertain. The V gene's germline CDR1 is SEHNR and CDR2 FQNEAQ (reference sequence). The CDR3 covers 16 residues. Trimming stripped 5 bases from V and 0 bases from J, with 13 bases between. The CDR3 DNA reads as TGTGCCAGCAGCACCCAAAACAGAGCAACTAATGAAAAACTGTTTTTT. It translates to CASSTQNRATNEKLFF.

The chain uses TRBV20-1 and TRBJ2-7, with a possible D match to TRBD1 (6 bases). CDR1 and CDR2 (germline): DFQATT, SNEGSKA (reference sequence). The CDR3 contains 16 residues. V was cut by 3 bases and J by 0 bases, with 18 bases left in between. The CDR3 DNA reads as TGCAGTGCTAGTCTTACCCGGGACACTTTCTCCTACGAGCAGTACTTC. This sequence encodes CSASLTRDTFSYEQYF.

The rearrangement uses TRBV6-2 or TRBV6-3 and TRBJ2-5; 8 bases agree with TRBD1. Per the germline V gene, CDR1 is MNHEY and CDR2 is SVGEGT. V was clipped by 6 bases and J by 4 bases; unmatched bases: 7. The CDR3 is 14 residues long. The CDR3 region is CASSLGQGTETQYF. The CDR3 DNA reads as TGTGCCAGCAGCTTAGGACAGGGTACAGAGACCCAGTACTTC.

This clone was seen once. V gene TRBV15 combines with J gene TRBJ2-6, with unresolved D. This CDR3 has 15 residues. Germline V CDR1 and CDR2: LNHNV, YYDKDF (reference sequence). Trimming stripped 3 bases from V and 0 bases from J, with 6 bases between. CDR3 residues: CATSSTDSGANVLTF. The CDR3 nucleotides read TGTGCCACCAGCAGTACAGACTCTGGGGCCAACGTCCTGACTTTC.

With regard to this clone: A much larger clone differs by one base, so this may be a read error. This CDR3 is also generated by other DNA sequences in the sample. This sequence joins TRBV27 and TRBJ1-5; D is undetermined. Deletions cut 3 bases from V and 0 bases from J, with 6 bases between. CDR3 length equals 14 residues. The germline CDR1 and CDR2 sequences are MNHEY and SMNVEV (reference sequence). CDR3 loop: CASSFRGSNQPQHF. CDR3 in DNA: TGTGCCAGCAGTTTTCGGGGTAGCAATCAGCCCCAGCATTTT.

The rearrangement uses TRBV5-1 and TRBJ2-5; D is perhaps TRBD1 (6 bases). The CDR3 consists of 15 residues. Germline CDR1 and CDR2: SGHRS and YFSETQ. V lost 3 bases, J lost 4 bases, and 16 bases lay in between. In nucleotides, the CDR3 is TGCGCCAGCAGCTCTGCGGACAGAGAAGGAGAGACCCAGTACTTC. This codes for CASSSADREGETQYF. The full variable domain, in which reference TRBV5-1 and TRBJ2-5 provide the parts outside the CDR3, is KAGVTQTPRYLIKTRGQQVTLSCSPISGHRSVSWYQQTPGQGLQFLFEYFSETQRNKGNFPGRFSGRQFSNSRSEMNVSTLELGDSALYLCASSSADREGETQYFGPGTRLLVL.

This sequence joins TRBV15 and TRBJ1-5; perhaps TRBD1 as D (5 bases). From germline, CDR1 is LNHNV and CDR2 YYDKDF (reference sequence). With 5 bases removed from V and 7 bases from J, the gap between germline ends came to 15 bases. This CDR3 spans 14 amino acids. The CDR3 here is CATSGRALGQPQHF. The CDR3 DNA follows: TGTGCCACCAGCGGCAGGGCACTGGGCCAGCCCCAGCATTTT.